Detailed here is one T cell receptor beta chain. The antigen is not known. This specimen comes from a study of cytomegalovirus exposure and HLA in healthy donors. As for the study in general: A prior analysis found around 110 million unique TCR beta sequences from roughly 180 million T cells. Ancestry clustering placed more than 80% of approximately 420 genotyped donors in the Caucasian-associated cluster.

Study-wide points: Most TCRs appeared rarely, but some public TCRs recurred in many donors. Certain indistinguishable V segments, among them TRBV6-2 and TRBV6-3, were excluded.

The CDR3 is made up of 15 amino acids. CDR1 SGDLS and CDR2 YYNGEE come from the germline V gene. The V end was cut by 0 bases, the J end by 2 bases, with 11 bases between. Primers: 60 Vbeta forward and 13 Jbeta reverse. Libraries were prepared by immunoSEQ multiplex PCR; TCRdb keeps only in-frame clonotypes and omits some of them. The sample has tens of thousands of clones; roughly 73% are singletons. The gene calls are TRBV9 and TRBJ2-5; D call uncertain. The material sequenced was PBMCs. This sequence was found in a male donor in good health and CMV-seropositive. CDR3 DNA sequence: TGTGCCAGCAGCGTAGCTGGTTGGCAGCAAGAGACCCAGTACTTC. This sequence encodes CASSVAGWQQETQYF.